This T cell receptor (beta chain) originates from a study of cytomegalovirus exposure and HLA in healthy donors. The CDR3 runs to 16 residues. V was clipped by 4 bases and J by 2 bases; unmatched bases: 4. Germline CDR1 is SGHDN and CDR2 is FVKESK. As for this clone: Other nucleotide sequences in the sample specify the same CDR3.

TCRdb keeps only in-frame clones here, not all; method: immunoSEQ multiplex PCR. The sample includes around 150,000 clones, roughly 84% of them seen just once. The specimen sequenced was PBMCs. The source is a man in his thirties or forties in good health and CMV-seropositive. V usage is TRBV14 and J usage is TRBJ2-3; 12 nucleotides line up with TRBD2. The CDR3 DNA reads as TGTGCCAGCAGCCCACGACTAGCGGGAGCCACAGATACGCAGTATTTT. Translation: CASSPRLAGATDTQYF.